This TCR beta chain was recorded in a study of neurological immune-mediated disorders. The study, taken as a whole, reports: Subjects shared no identical expanded-clone CDR3 amino acid sequences, suggesting private TCR-beta repertoires in all groups.

MiXCR, run by TCRdb on the 5' RACE reads, gives a single entry per CDR3 protein. Here the sample spans more than 75,000 distinct CDR3 sequences, approximately 10% being singletons. In this sample, this clonotype turned up many times. Its antigen is undetermined. Sequencing was carried out using PBMCs. The source is a man in his forties in good health.

DNA for the CDR3: TGTGCCAGCACCCCAACGGCAGAGCCTAACTATGGCTACACCTTC. Translating it yields CASTPTAEPNYGYTF. This chain uses TRBV3-1 with TRBJ1-2, with D unresolved. The CDR3 sequence is 15 residues long. Germline CDR1 and CDR2: LGHDT and YNNKEL (reference sequence). Trimming left V 7 bases short and J 0 bases short, with 15 bases between.